The 18 T cell receptor beta chains below come from one sample, sequenced in a study of T cell responses to AZD1222 COVID-19 vaccine. Method: immunoSEQ multiplex PCR; TCRdb's copy keeps in-frame clones and lacks some. Of 100,000 or so clones listed, about 87% are singletons. The input for sequencing was peripheral blood, taken on day 0 of AZD1222 vaccination. These TCRs come from an adult in good health.

This clone was observed once. V usage is TRBV2 and J usage is TRBJ1-1; tentative D call: TRBD1 (6 bases). CDR1 is SNHLY and CDR2 is FYNNEI in the germline V gene. The V end lost 5 bases, the J end lost 12 bases, and 25 bases lay between the germline ends. This CDR3 region has 15 residues. CDR3 coding DNA: TGTGCCAGCAGTCGAGGGGGACTGAGGCCCGGGGACCCTTTCTTT. This gives the protein CASSRGGLRPGDPFF.

The rearrangement joins TRBV4-1 to TRBJ2-5, with 9 bases fitting TRBD1. The CDR3 runs to 13 residues. CDR1 and CDR2 (germline): MGHRA, YSYEKL. V shed 6 bases and J 3 bases; nucleotides not matched to a gene: 2. CDR3: CASRRTGEETQYF. The DNA of the CDR3 is TGCGCCAGCAGGCGGACAGGGGAAGAGACCCAGTACTTC.

CDR3: CASSYVTTGGPQHF. Written as DNA, the CDR3 is TGTGCCAGCAGTTACGTGACAACTGGGGGGCCCCAGCATTTT. This chain joins TRBV6-2 or TRBV6-3 and TRBJ1-5; D is perhaps TRBD1 (5 bases). This CDR3 comprises 14 residues. The germline CDR1 and CDR2 sequences are MNHEY and SVGEGT. V shed 2 bases and J shed 9 bases, with 14 bases lying between them.

The chain joins TRBV3-1 (or the pseudogene TRBV3-2) to TRBJ2-2; D is unresolved. Per germline, CDR1 LGHDT and CDR2 YNNKEL (reference sequence). V lost 0 bases, J lost 7 bases, and 12 bases lay in between. CDR3 length: 15 residues. The CDR3 reads CASSQDQGRGGELFF. CDR3 nucleotides: TGTGCCAGCAGCCAAGATCAAGGTAGAGGCGGGGAGCTGTTTTTT.

This rearrangement joins TRBV13 to TRBJ2-1; 12 bases fit TRBD2. J was trimmed by 0 bases and V by 5 bases; bases with no gene match: 2. This CDR3 region has 16 residues. Per germline, CDR1 PRHDT and CDR2 FYEKMQ (reference sequence). The CDR3, as DNA: TGTGCCAGCAGCCCGACTAGCGGGAGCTCCTACAATGAGCAGTTCTTC. It translates to CASSPTSGSSYNEQFF.

This clone has only a few counts. The chain links TRBV7-2 to TRBJ1-4; TRBD1 might be the D (6 bases). This CDR3 contains 14 residues. The V end was cut by 1 base, the J end by 5 bases, with 8 bases between. Germline values: CDR1 SGHTA, CDR2 FQGNSA. Here the CDR3 reads CASSLDRANEKLFF. In nucleotides, the CDR3 is TGTGCCAGCAGCTTAGACAGGGCGAATGAAAAACTGTTTTTT.

The CDR3 protein is CASSLGLAGMGTGELFF. The CDR3, as DNA: TGTGCCAGCAGTTTGGGACTAGCGGGAATGGGCACCGGGGAGCTGTTTTTT. V gene TRBV25-1 combines with J gene TRBJ2-2; TRBD2 aligns across 13 bases. The J segment lost 4 bases and the V segment lost 5 bases, leaving 7 bases of the junction unmatched. The CDR3 contains 17 residues. From germline, CDR1 is MGHDK and CDR2 SYGVNS. Combining the CDR3 with reference TRBV25-1 and TRBJ2-2 gives the whole variable domain EADIYQTPRYLVIGTGKKITLECSQTMGHDKMYWYQQDPGMELHLIHYSYGVNSTEKGDLSSESTVSRIRTEHFPLTLESARPSHTSQYLCASSLGLAGMGTGELFFGEGSRLTVL.

The V and J genes are TRBV5-1 and TRBJ2-7, with D possibly matching TRBD1 (5 bases). V was clipped by 6 bases and J by 3 bases, with 19 bases between them. Germline V lookup: CDR1 SGHRS, CDR2 YFSETQ. This CDR3 has 15 amino acids. The CDR3 protein is CASTYQGAWGYEQYF. CDR3 DNA: TGCGCCAGCACCTACCAAGGGGCATGGGGCTACGAGCAGTACTTC.

The chain is built from TRBV3-1 (or the pseudogene TRBV3-2) and TRBJ1-2, with 7 nucleotides matching TRBD1. The trim removed 4 bases at V and 3 bases at J, leaving 5 bases unmatched. Germline assignment: CDR1 LGHDT and CDR2 YNNKEL (reference sequence). The CDR3 totals 14 residues. The CDR3 DNA sequence: TGTGCCAGCAGCCCAGCAACAGGGGACTATGGCTACACCTTC. Translated: CASSPATGDYGYTF.

The J gene is TRBJ2-7, the V gene TRBV5-1; the D gene is possibly TRBD2 (5 bases). Germline V gene sequence: CDR1 SGHRS, CDR2 YFSETQ. V lost 2 bases to trimming and J lost 3 bases, with 18 bases between them. The CDR3 runs to 16 residues. CDR3 in amino acids: CASSLNSDSEVYEQYF. The CDR3 coding sequence is TGCGCCAGCAGCTTAAATAGTGACTCGGAGGTCTACGAGCAGTACTTC.

V and J are TRBV24-1 and TRBJ1-2, with a tentative D call TRBD1 (5 bases). V gave up 5 bases and J gave up 3 bases, with 21 bases separating them. CDR3 length: 17 residues. From germline, CDR1 is KGHDR and CDR2 SFDVKD. The CDR3 coding sequence is TGTGCCACCAGTGTAACCGGGACCACAAGTGGATACTATGGCTACACCTTC. Its translation: CATSVTGTTSGYYGYTF.

This clone has only one observation. The gene calls are TRBV10-2 and TRBJ1-5; 10 bases line up with TRBD1. This CDR3 is built from 16 residues. The J segment lost 4 bases and the V segment lost 2 bases, leaving 5 bases of the junction unmatched. CDR1 and CDR2 from the germline V gene are WSHSY and SAAADI. CDR3 sequence (DNA): TGCGCCAGCAGTGAGACGACAGGGGGCGGGAATCAGCCCCAGCATTTT. Protein sequence: CASSETTGGGNQPQHF.

V and J are TRBV25-1 and TRBJ2-3; tentatively, D is TRBD1 (6 bases). CDR1 and CDR2 (germline): MGHDK, SYGVNS. There are 14 residues in the CDR3. The ends were cut back, 8 bases at V and 2 bases at J, with 14 bases in the middle. This chain's CDR3 is CASGGPEATDTQYF. DNA for the CDR3: TGTGCCAGCGGGGGCCCAGAAGCCACAGATACGCAGTATTTT.

The rearrangement links TRBV28 to TRBJ1-1; no firm D call. This CDR3 has 14 amino acids. The V gene lost 6 bases and the J gene lost 1 base, with 12 bases spanning the gap. CDR1 and CDR2 from the germline V gene are MDHEN and SYDVKM. In DNA form, the CDR3 reads TGTGCCAGCAGAGGCCCAAACGGGAACACTGAAGCTTTCTTT. Amino acids: CASRGPNGNTEAFF.

This chain links TRBV6-5 with TRBJ2-5; possible D gene TRBD2, 5 bases. The germline V gene encodes CDR1 MNHEY and CDR2 SVGAGI. V was clipped by 5 bases and J by 1 base, with 14 bases between them. CDR3 length: 15 amino acids. CDR3 region: CASSQNQGSQETQYF. CDR3 in DNA: TGTGCCAGCAGTCAAAACCAAGGGAGCCAAGAGACCCAGTACTTC.

The V gene is TRBV5-1, the J gene TRBJ1-1; weak D call: TRBD1 (5 bases). The CDR3 covers 12 residues. V was trimmed by 5 bases and J by 7 bases, leaving 12 bases between them. Per germline, CDR1 SGHRS and CDR2 YFSETQ. The CDR3 sequence: CASSPDTDEAFF. The CDR3 DNA reads TGCGCCAGCAGTCCGGACACCGATGAAGCTTTCTTT.

J is TRBJ2-5 and V is TRBV18; D gene unclear. Germline loops: CDR1 KGHSH, CDR2 LQKENI. Trimming shortened V by 0 bases and J by 6 bases, and 8 bases separated the two germline ends. This CDR3 comprises 13 residues. The CDR3 here is CASSPPNSKTQYF. DNA for the CDR3: TGTGCCAGCTCACCACCGAACTCAAAGACCCAGTACTTC.

The chain is built from TRBV27 and TRBJ1-2; tentatively, D is TRBD1 (5 bases). The CDR3 has 14 amino acids. V gave up 5 bases and J gave up 6 bases, with 16 bases separating them. CDR1 is MNHEY and CDR2 is SMNVEV in the germline V gene (reference sequence). The CDR3 bases are TGTGCCAGCAGTCCATCGGGGGTAACGAATGGCTACACCTTC. Amino acids: CASSPSGVTNGYTF.